The 29 T cell receptor beta chains presented below share a single source sample, sequenced in a study of CD8 T cells in ankylosing spondylitis. MiXCR was run by TCRdb on the 5' RACE reads, yielding one entry per CDR3 protein. The data contain around 28,000 distinct CDR3 sequences, roughly 29% of them singletons. Sequencing input: synovial fluid, either unsorted or a sorted T cell fraction (not recorded which). The receptors were gathered from a male donor with ankylosing spondylitis.

This clonotype has ten or more counts. J is TRBJ2-1 and V is TRBV28; TRBD2 aligns across 11 bases. There are 15 residues in the CDR3. With 2 bases clipped from V and 5 bases from J, the junction kept 2 bases outside the gene matches. CDR1 is MDHEN, CDR2 SYDVKM, per germline. CDR3 nucleotide sequence: TGTGCCAGCAGTTTACTAGCGGGAGGAAACAATGAGCAGTTCTTC. It translates to CASSLLAGGNNEQFF. The variable domain in full, with the rest retrieved from reference TRBV28 and TRBJ2-1, is DVKVTQSSRYLVKRTGEKVFLECVQDMDHENMFWYRQDPGLGLRLIYFSYDVKMKEKGDIPEGYSVSREKKERFSLILESASTNQTSMYLCASSLLAGGNNEQFFGPGTRLTVL.

This clonotype was seen many times. The CDR3 DNA reads as TGTGCCACCAGTGATCTTGCTGGCGGGGAGCTGTTTTTT. Translating gives CATSDLAGGELFF. The chain carries TRBV24-1 and TRBJ2-2; D unresolved. The germline V gene has CDR1 KGHDR and CDR2 SFDVKD. V was trimmed by 3 bases and J by 7 bases, leaving 8 bases between them. The CDR3 totals 13 residues.

V is TRBV14 and J is TRBJ2-1, with 8 bases fitting TRBD1. Germline trimming cut 1 base from V and 3 bases from J; bases unmatched to any gene: 2. Germline CDR1 is SGHDN and CDR2 is FVKESK. This CDR3 has 15 amino acids. CDR3: CASSQARGRYNEQFF. In nucleotides, the CDR3 is TGTGCCAGCAGCCAAGCCAGGGGGCGCTACAATGAGCAGTTCTTC. The full variable domain, rest sourced from reference TRBV14 and TRBJ2-1, is EAGVTQFPSHSVIEKGQTVTLRCDPISGHDNLYWYRRVMGKEIKFLLHFVKESKQDESGMPNNRFLAERTGGTYSTLKVQPAELEDSGVYFCASSQARGRYNEQFFGPGTRLTVL.

In this sample, this clonotype turned up many times. V gene TRBV7-2 combines with J gene TRBJ2-7; possible D gene TRBD2, 5 bases. Per the germline V gene, CDR1 is SGHTA and CDR2 is FQGNSA. Trimming cost V 4 bases and J 5 bases, with 15 bases left between them. The CDR3 has 14 amino acids. CDR3: CASSSRVSDHEQYF. Here the CDR3 DNA reads TGTGCCAGCAGCTCCAGAGTTAGCGACCACGAGCAGTACTTC.

This chain joins TRBV30 and TRBJ2-1; D possibly uses TRBD1 or TRBD2 (6 bases each). Trimming stripped 2 bases from V and 9 bases from J, with 20 bases between. The CDR3 consists of 15 residues. Germline V lookup: CDR1 GTSNPN, CDR2 SVGIG (reference sequence). The CDR3, as DNA: TGTGCCTGGAGTCTCGGGACATGGGGGGTCGGTGAGCAGTTCTTC. Translation: CAWSLGTWGVGEQFF. The whole variable domain, filled in from reference TRBV30 and TRBJ2-1, reads SQTIHQWPATLVQPVGSPLSLECTVEGTSNPNLYWYRQAAGRGLQLLFYSVGIGQISSEVPQNLSASRPQDRQFILSSKKLLLSDSGFYLCAWSLGTWGVGEQFFGPGTRLTVL.

V and J are TRBV6-2 or TRBV6-3 and TRBJ1-3, with 12 bases fitting TRBD1. Per germline, CDR1 MNHEY and CDR2 SVGEGT. The trim removed 4 bases at V and 2 bases at J, leaving 9 bases unmatched. This CDR3 is built from 18 residues. The CDR3, as DNA: TGTGCCAGCAGTTCAAGACCCTGGGACAGGGGGCCTGGAAACACCATATATTTT. Its protein product is CASSSRPWDRGPGNTIYF.

V gene TRBV7-3 combines with J gene TRBJ2-3; D unclear. The CDR3 covers 16 residues. Looked up from germline, CDR1 is SGHTA and CDR2 is FQGTGA. V was clipped by 2 bases and J by 2 bases, with 14 bases between them. CDR3 region: CASSLLGLSNTDTQYF. CDR3 nucleotide sequence: TGTGCCAGCAGCTTACTGGGCCTCAGTAACACAGATACGCAGTATTTT.

This clonotype occurred a few times. This chain links TRBV6-6 with TRBJ1-1, with unresolved D. The CDR3 loop spans 12 amino acids. Germline assignment: CDR1 MNHNY and CDR2 SVGAGI (reference sequence). V was trimmed by 2 bases and J by 7 bases, leaving 8 bases between them. The CDR3 bases are TGTGCCAGCAGTTACATGGCGGATGAAGCTTTCTTT. This encodes CASSYMADEAFF.

This clonotype was detected a few times. The chain uses TRBV30 and TRBJ1-2; 7 bases align to TRBD1. The ends lost 0 bases at V and 8 bases at J; junction bases unmatched: 6. From germline, CDR1 is GTSNPN and CDR2 SVGIG (reference sequence). The CDR3 loop spans 13 amino acids. Here the CDR3 DNA reads TGTGCCTGGAGTGTCGGGACAGTTGGGGGCTACACCTTC. Amino acids: CAWSVGTVGGYTF.

This clonotype was counted only a few times. V is TRBV7-9 and J is TRBJ2-1; D possibly matches TRBD1 or TRBD2 (6 bases each). CDR1 and CDR2 from the germline V gene are SEHNR and FQNEAQ (reference sequence). This CDR3 contains 13 residues. V was trimmed by 9 bases and J by 9 bases, leaving 18 bases between them. CDR3 nucleotides: TGTGCCAGTCTCCCCAAGGGGGGAGCTGAGCAGTTCTTC. Translating it yields CASLPKGGAEQFF. The full variable domain, rest sourced from reference TRBV7-9 and TRBJ2-1, is DTGVSQNPRHKITKRGQNVTFRCDPISEHNRLYWYRQTLGQGPEFLTYFQNEAQLEKSRLLSDRFSAERPKGSFSTLEIQRTEQGDSAMYLCASLPKGGAEQFFGPGTRLTVL.

This clonotype has only a few counts. The rearrangement links TRBV11-2 to TRBJ1-2; the match to TRBD1 covers 10 bases. Germline V gene sequence: CDR1 SGHAT, CDR2 FQNNGV. The CDR3 runs 18 residues. Losses at the gene ends were 5 bases for V and 8 bases for J; bases not matched to a gene: 20. CDR3 loop: CASSATDRGPPRWGGYTF. DNA for the CDR3: TGTGCCAGCAGCGCCACAGACAGGGGGCCTCCACGATGGGGGGGCTACACCTTC.

This clonotype has only one observation. V usage is TRBV7-2 and J usage is TRBJ1-4, with D unresolved. CDR3 length equals 15 residues. Germline CDR1 SGHTA, CDR2 FQGNSA. The ends were cut back, 1 base at V and 10 bases at J, with 16 bases in the middle. This chain's CDR3 is CASSLDSAGIGKLFF. The CDR3 DNA reads as TGTGCCAGCAGCTTAGATAGCGCAGGCATAGGAAAACTGTTTTTT. Complete variable domain (other parts from reference TRBV7-2 and TRBJ1-4): GAGVSQSPSNKVTEKGKDVELRCDPISGHTALYWYRQSLGQGLEFLIYFQGNSAPDKSGLPSDRFSAERTGGSVSTLTIQRTQQEDSAVYLCASSLDSAGIGKLFFGSGTQLSVL.

V usage is TRBV4-2 and J usage is TRBJ2-1; the match to TRBD2 covers 9 bases. The junction had 11 bases not matched to a gene; V was cut back by 4 bases and J by 7 bases. The CDR3 consists of 16 residues. Germline V CDR1 and CDR2: LGHNA, YNFKEQ. CDR3 in DNA: TGTGCCAGCAGCCTTCGGGTAGCGGGAGTTGTGAATGAGCAGTTCTTC. Translated, it gives CASSLRVAGVVNEQFF.

This rearrangement joins TRBV7-2 to TRBJ2-1; weak D call: TRBD2 (5 bases). The ends were cut back, 5 bases at V and 8 bases at J, with 22 bases in the middle. The CDR3 runs 16 residues. Germline V gene data show CDR1 as SGHTA and CDR2 as FQGNSA. The CDR3 region is CASSQVTSGIADEQFF. CDR3 coding DNA: TGTGCCAGCAGCCAAGTAACTAGTGGGATCGCGGATGAGCAGTTCTTC.

This clonotype has just a few counts. J is TRBJ1-6 and V is TRBV14; TRBD1 matches 8 bases. Germline values: CDR1 SGHDN, CDR2 FVKESK. J lost 7 bases, V lost 0 bases, and 8 bases had no gene match. This CDR3 contains 17 residues. CDR3 DNA sequence: TGTGCCAGCAGCCAAGATCTGGACAGGGCGGGGAATTCACCCCTCCACTTT. Protein product: CASSQDLDRAGNSPLHF.

This clonotype was recorded at least ten times. V and J are TRBV11-2 and TRBJ1-6; possibly TRBD1 for D (5 bases). Trimming shortened V by 8 bases and J by 7 bases, and 12 bases separated the two germline ends. The length of the CDR3 is 13 residues. In germline, CDR1 is SGHAT, CDR2 FQNNGV. DNA for the CDR3: TGTGCCAGCTCGGGGTACAGGAATTCACCCCTCCACTTT. As protein: CASSGYRNSPLHF. The full variable domain, with the rest looked up from reference TRBV11-2 and TRBJ1-6, is EAGVAQSPRYKIIEKRQSVAFWCNPISGHATLYWYQQILGQGPKLLIQFQNNGVVDDSQLPKDRFSAERLKGVDSTLKIQPAKLEDSAVYLCASSGYRNSPLHFGNGTRLTVT.

This clonotype was seen a few times. The CDR3 DNA reads as TGTGCCAGCAGTCCGACTAGCGGGACACCGTACTACGAGCAGTACTTC. This codes for CASSPTSGTPYYEQYF. The chain joins TRBV12-3 or TRBV12-4 to TRBJ2-7, with 11 bases that match TRBD2. This CDR3 is 16 amino acids long. Unmatched junction bases numbered 9, after V lost 5 bases and J lost 3 bases.

This sequence joins TRBV5-6 and TRBJ2-7; no firm D call. The CDR3 sequence is 14 residues long. V lost 0 bases to trimming and J lost 0 bases, with 7 bases between them. The germline V gene has CDR1 SGHDT and CDR2 YYEEEE. CDR3 protein: CASSLDRSSYEQYV. As DNA, the CDR3 is TGTGCCAGCAGCTTGGATAGGTCCTCCTACGAGCAGTACGTC.

The sample holds many counts of this clonotype. This chain joins TRBV20-1 and TRBJ2-7, with D possibly matching TRBD1 (6 bases). The germline gives CDR1 DFQATT, CDR2 SNEGSKA (reference sequence). This CDR3 comprises 13 residues. Trimming removed 1 base at V and 6 bases at J, with 13 bases between. CDR3 amino acids: CSARGVTGFEQYF. In DNA, the CDR3 is TGCAGTGCTAGAGGTGTCACAGGGTTCGAGCAGTACTTC.

The rearrangement links TRBV2 to TRBJ2-7; D is unclear. Germline assignment: CDR1 SNHLY and CDR2 FYNNEI. V lost 6 bases to trimming and J lost 1 base, with 7 bases between them. This CDR3 comprises 12 residues. This chain's CDR3 is CASRTGSYEQYV. DNA for the CDR3: TGTGCCAGCAGGACGGGTTCCTACGAGCAGTACGTC.

This chain links TRBV7-4 with TRBJ2-3, with 11 bases identical to TRBD2. Germline lookup yields CDR1 SGHVT and CDR2 SQSDAQ. Trimming took 6 bases from V and 2 from J; bases not matched to a gene: 4. The length of the CDR3 is 15 residues. The CDR3 DNA follows: TGTGCCAGCAGACCGGGACTAGCGGTCACAGATACGCAGTATTTT. Translated, it gives CASRPGLAVTDTQYF.

The chain employs TRBV24-1 and TRBJ2-1; TRBD1 matches 9 bases. CDR3 length equals 16 residues. Germline CDR1 KGHDR, CDR2 SFDVKD. Germline trimming cut 3 bases from V and 5 bases from J; bases unmatched to any gene: 7. The CDR3 is CATSDPTGGKDNEQFF. CDR3 nucleotide sequence: TGTGCCACCAGTGATCCTACAGGGGGCAAGGACAATGAGCAGTTCTTC.

Only a few counts were recorded for this clonotype. CDR3 amino acids: CASSLVELTEAFF. CDR3 coding DNA: TGTGCCAGCAGCTTAGTCGAGTTGACTGAAGCTTTCTTT. The chain is built from TRBV7-2 and TRBJ1-1; D gene uncertain. The V gene lost 1 base and the J gene lost 5 bases, with 8 bases spanning the gap. Per the germline V gene, CDR1 is SGHTA and CDR2 is FQGNSA. The CDR3 is 13 amino acids.

As DNA, the CDR3 is TGTGCCACCAGTGATTGGACTAGCGGGAGGGTTGCTGAGCAGTTCTTC. This translates into CATSDWTSGRVAEQFF. The gene calls are TRBV24-1 and TRBJ2-1; 15 bases agree with TRBD2. CDR1 is KGHDR, CDR2 SFDVKD, per germline. J was trimmed by 9 bases and V by 2 bases; bases with no gene match: 4. The CDR3 has 16 residues.

The rearrangement uses TRBV12-3 or TRBV12-4 and TRBJ2-5; no clear D. The CDR3 is 12 residues long. V was trimmed by 7 bases and J by 7 bases, leaving 13 bases between them. The DNA of the CDR3 is TGTGCCAGCATCTCGTGGACGGGGACCCAGTACTTC. It translates to CASISWTGTQYF.

This clonotype was detected ten times or more. V is TRBV7-9 and J is TRBJ1-1; D remains unclear. CDR1 and CDR2 (germline): SEHNR, FQNEAQ (reference sequence). The V end lost 7 bases, the J end lost 5 bases, and 17 bases lay between the germline ends. The length of the CDR3 is 14 residues. Here the CDR3 reads CASTLFTGATEAFF. In nucleotides, the CDR3 is TGTGCCAGCACCCTCTTCACCGGTGCGACTGAAGCTTTCTTT.

This clonotype was seen a handful of times. This chain uses TRBV19 with TRBJ2-1; 7 bases fit TRBD1. CDR1 and CDR2 from the germline V gene are LNHDA and SQIVND (reference sequence). The CDR3 spans 16 residues. J lost 5 bases, V lost 6 bases, and 13 bases had no gene match. In DNA form, the CDR3 reads TGTGCCAGTAGCCACGGCGCCGGGACAGTGGACAATGAGCAGTTCTTC. Protein sequence: CASSHGAGTVDNEQFF. Complete variable domain (other parts from reference TRBV19 and TRBJ2-1): DGGITQSPKYLFRKEGQNVTLSCEQNLNHDAMYWYRQDPGQGLRLIYYSQIVNDFQKGDIAEGYSVSREKKESFPLTVTSAQKNPTAFYLCASSHGAGTVDNEQFFGPGTRLTVL.

The chain links TRBV19 to TRBJ2-3, with D possibly being TRBD1 (6 bases). The V end was cut by 3 bases, the J end by 0 bases, with 10 bases between. Germline V CDR1 and CDR2: LNHDA, SQIVND (reference sequence). This CDR3 is 15 amino acids long. The CDR3 DNA follows: TGTGCCAGTAGTATCTGGCAGGGGAGCACAGATACGCAGTATTTT. This encodes CASSIWQGSTDTQYF.

Many counts were recorded for this clonotype. CDR3 amino acids: CASSGWTSGIRGEQFF. Here the CDR3 DNA reads TGTGCCAGCAGTGGTTGGACTAGCGGGATAAGGGGTGAGCAGTTCTTC. The chain recombines TRBV6-1 with TRBJ2-1; 12 bases are a match to TRBD2. J gave up 9 bases and V 4 bases, and 10 bases lay outside the gene matches. CDR3 length equals 16 residues. The germline CDR1 and CDR2 sequences are MNHNS and SASEGT.